This T cell receptor (beta chain) stems from a study of blood T cell repertoires in COVID-19. The length of the CDR3 is 14 residues. CDR1 and CDR2 from the germline V gene are SNHLY and FYNNEI. V lost 4 bases and J lost 5, with 12 bases in between. The authors' processing: Amplified reference gene primers provided the basis for estimating nucleated cell counts. Clones were sequenced by immunoSEQ multiplex PCR, and TCRdb holds only the in-frame ones, with some missing. For V, J and clone size, that table is used; D and trimming come from the DNA. The profile shows 70,000 or so clones, approximately 89% of them singletons.

The sequence was collected from a human donor in a cohort sampled during active COVID-19. Sequenced input: peripheral blood. The chain recombines TRBV2 with TRBJ1-5; the D gene is possibly TRBD1 (5 bases). This chain's CDR3 is CASSAGFLYQPQHF. The CDR3 coding sequence is TGTGCCAGCAGTGCAGGGTTCCTTTATCAGCCCCAGCATTTT.